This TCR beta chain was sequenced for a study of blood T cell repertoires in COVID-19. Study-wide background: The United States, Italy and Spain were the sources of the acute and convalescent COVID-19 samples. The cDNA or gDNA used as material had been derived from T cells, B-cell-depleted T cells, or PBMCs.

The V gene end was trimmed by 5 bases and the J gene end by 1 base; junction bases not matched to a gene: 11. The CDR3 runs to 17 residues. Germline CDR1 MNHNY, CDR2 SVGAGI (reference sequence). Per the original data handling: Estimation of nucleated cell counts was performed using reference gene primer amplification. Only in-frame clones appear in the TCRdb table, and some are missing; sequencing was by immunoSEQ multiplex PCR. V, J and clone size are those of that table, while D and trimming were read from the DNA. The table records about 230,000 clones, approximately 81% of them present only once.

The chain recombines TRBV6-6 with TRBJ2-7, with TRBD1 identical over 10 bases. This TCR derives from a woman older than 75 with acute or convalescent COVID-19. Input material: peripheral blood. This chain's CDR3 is CASSPRQGATSSYEQYF. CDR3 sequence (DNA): TGTGCCAGCAGTCCCCGACAGGGGGCTACCTCTTCCTACGAGCAGTACTTC.